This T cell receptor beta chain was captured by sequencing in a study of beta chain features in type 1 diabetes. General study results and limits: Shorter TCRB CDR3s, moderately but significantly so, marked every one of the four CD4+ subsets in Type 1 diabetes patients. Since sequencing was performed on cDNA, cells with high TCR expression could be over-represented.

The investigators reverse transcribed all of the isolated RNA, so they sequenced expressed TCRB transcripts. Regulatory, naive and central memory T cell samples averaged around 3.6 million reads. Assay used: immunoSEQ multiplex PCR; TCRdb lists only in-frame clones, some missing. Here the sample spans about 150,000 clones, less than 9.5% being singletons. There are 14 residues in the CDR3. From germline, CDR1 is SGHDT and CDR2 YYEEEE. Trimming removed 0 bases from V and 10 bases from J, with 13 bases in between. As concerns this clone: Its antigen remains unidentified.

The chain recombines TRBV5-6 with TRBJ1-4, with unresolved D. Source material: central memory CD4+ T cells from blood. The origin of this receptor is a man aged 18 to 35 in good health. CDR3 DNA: TGTGCCAGCAGCTTGGGGTATCGGGGTGGAAAACTGTTTTTT. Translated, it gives CASSLGYRGGKLFF.